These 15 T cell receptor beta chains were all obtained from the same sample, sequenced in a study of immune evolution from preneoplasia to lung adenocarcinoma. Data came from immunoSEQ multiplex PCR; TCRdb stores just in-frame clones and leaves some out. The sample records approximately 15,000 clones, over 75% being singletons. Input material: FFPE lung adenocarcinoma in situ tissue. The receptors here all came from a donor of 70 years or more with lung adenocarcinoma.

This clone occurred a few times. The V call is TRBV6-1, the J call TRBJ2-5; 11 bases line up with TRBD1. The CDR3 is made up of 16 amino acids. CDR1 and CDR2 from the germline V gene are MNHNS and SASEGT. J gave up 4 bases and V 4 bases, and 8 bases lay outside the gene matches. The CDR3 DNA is TGTGCCAGCAGTGGGACCGGGACAGGGGGAGGAGAGACCCAGTACTTC. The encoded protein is CASSGTGTGGGETQYF.

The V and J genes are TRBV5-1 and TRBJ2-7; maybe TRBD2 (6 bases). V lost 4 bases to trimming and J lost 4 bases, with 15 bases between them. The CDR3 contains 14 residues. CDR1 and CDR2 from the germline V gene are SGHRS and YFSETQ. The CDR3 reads CASSVGEAGYEQYF. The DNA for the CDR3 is TGCGCCAGCAGCGTCGGTGAAGCGGGTTACGAGCAGTACTTC.

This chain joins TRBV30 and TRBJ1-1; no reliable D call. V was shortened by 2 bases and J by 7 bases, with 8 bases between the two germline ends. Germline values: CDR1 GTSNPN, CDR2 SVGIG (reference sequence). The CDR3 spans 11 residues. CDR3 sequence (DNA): TGTGCCTGGAGTATGGCCCGTGAAGCTTTCTTT. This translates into CAWSMAREAFF.

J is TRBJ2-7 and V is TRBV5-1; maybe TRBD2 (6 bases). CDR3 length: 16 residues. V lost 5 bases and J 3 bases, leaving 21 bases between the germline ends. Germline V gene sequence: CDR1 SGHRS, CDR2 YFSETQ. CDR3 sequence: CASSYGTRDFGYEQYF. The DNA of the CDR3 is TGCGCCAGCAGTTATGGTACCCGGGACTTCGGCTACGAGCAGTACTTC. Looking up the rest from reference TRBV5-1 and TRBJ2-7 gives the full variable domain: KAGVTQTPRYLIKTRGQQVTLSCSPISGHRSVSWYQQTPGQGLQFLFEYFSETQRNKGNFPGRFSGRQFSNSRSEMNVSTLELGDSALYLCASSYGTRDFGYEQYFGPGTRLTVT.

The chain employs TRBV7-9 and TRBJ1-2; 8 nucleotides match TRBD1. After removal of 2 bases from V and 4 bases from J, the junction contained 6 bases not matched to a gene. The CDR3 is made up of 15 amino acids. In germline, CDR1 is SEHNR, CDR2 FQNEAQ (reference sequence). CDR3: CASSLPAGTGYGYTF. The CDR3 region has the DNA TGTGCCAGCAGCTTACCTGCCGGGACAGGCTATGGCTACACCTTC.

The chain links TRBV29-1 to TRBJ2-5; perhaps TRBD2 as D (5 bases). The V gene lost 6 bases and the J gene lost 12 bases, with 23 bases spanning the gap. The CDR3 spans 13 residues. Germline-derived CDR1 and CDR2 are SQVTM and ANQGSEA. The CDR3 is CSVGDLAHNWEYF. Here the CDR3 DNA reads TGCAGCGTCGGGGATTTGGCCCACAATTGGGAGTACTTC.

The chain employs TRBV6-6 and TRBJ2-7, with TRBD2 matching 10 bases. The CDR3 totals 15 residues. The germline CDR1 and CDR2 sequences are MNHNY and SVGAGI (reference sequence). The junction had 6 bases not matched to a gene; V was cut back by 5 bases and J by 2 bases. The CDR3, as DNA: TGTGCCAGCAGTGGGCGGACTAGCGGTACCTACGAGCAGTACTTC. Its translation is CASSGRTSGTYEQYF.

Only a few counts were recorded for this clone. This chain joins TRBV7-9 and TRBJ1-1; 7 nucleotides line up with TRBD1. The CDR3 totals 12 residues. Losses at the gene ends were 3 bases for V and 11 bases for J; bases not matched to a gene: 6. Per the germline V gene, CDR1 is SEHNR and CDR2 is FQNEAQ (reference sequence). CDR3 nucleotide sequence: TGTGCCAGCAGCTTTACCAGGGGGGAGGCTTTCTTT. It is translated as CASSFTRGEAFF.

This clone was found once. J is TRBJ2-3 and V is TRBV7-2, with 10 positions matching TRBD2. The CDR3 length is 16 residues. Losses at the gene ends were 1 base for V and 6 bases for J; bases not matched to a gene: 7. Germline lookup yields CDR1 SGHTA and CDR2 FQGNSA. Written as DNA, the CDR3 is TGTGCCAGCAGCTTAGAGAGCGGGAGGGCCGGGGATACGCAGTATTTT. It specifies CASSLESGRAGDTQYF.

CDR3 protein: CASSEWDRGNTGELFF. CDR3 DNA sequence: TGTGCCAGCAGTGAATGGGACAGGGGCAACACCGGGGAGCTGTTTTTT. This chain joins TRBV6-1 and TRBJ2-2; TRBD1 matches 10 bases. This CDR3 contains 16 residues. V was pared by 2 bases and J by 2 bases, with 2 bases of the junction left unmatched. CDR1 is MNHNS and CDR2 is SASEGT in the germline V gene.

The CDR3 region has the DNA TGTGCCAGCAGCTACGGACTAGCGGCCAACAATGAGCAGTTCTTC. Translation gives CASSYGLAANNEQFF. The V call is TRBV5-4, the J call TRBJ2-1, with TRBD2 matching 10 bases. This CDR3 region has 15 residues. CDR1 and CDR2 (germline): SGHNT, YYREEE (reference sequence). V was clipped by 3 bases and J by 5 bases; unmatched bases: 5.

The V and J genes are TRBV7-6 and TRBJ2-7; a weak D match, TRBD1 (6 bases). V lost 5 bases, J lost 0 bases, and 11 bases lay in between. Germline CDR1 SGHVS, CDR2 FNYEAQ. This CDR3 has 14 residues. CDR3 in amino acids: CASSVTGNSYEQYF. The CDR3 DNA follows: TGTGCCAGCAGCGTAACAGGGAACTCCTACGAGCAGTACTTC.

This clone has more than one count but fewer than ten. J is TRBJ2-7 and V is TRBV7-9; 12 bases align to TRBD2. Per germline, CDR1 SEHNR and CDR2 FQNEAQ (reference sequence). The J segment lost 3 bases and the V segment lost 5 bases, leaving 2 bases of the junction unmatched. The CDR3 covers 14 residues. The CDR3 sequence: CASSGLAGFYEQYF. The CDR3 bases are TGTGCCAGCAGCGGACTAGCGGGGTTCTACGAGCAGTACTTC. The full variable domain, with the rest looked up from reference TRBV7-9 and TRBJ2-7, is DTGVSQNPRHKITKRGQNVTFRCDPISEHNRLYWYRQTLGQGPEFLTYFQNEAQLEKSRLLSDRFSAERPKGSFSTLEIQRTEQGDSAMYLCASSGLAGFYEQYFGPGTRLTVT.

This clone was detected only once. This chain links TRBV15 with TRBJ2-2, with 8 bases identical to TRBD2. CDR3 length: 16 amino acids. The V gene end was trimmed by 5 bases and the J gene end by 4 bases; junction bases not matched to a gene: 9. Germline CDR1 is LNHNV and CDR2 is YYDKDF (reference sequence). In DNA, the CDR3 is TGTGCCACCAGCCATTCGGGGGGGTCCGGCACCGGGGAGCTGTTTTTT. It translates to CATSHSGGSGTGELFF. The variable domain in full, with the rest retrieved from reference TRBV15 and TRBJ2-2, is DAMVIQNPRYQVTQFGKPVTLSCSQTLNHNVMYWYQQKSSQAPKLLFHYYDKDFNNEADTPDNFQSRRPNTSFCFLDIRSPGLGDTAMYLCATSHSGGSGTGELFFGEGSRLTVL.

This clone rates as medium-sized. For the CDR3, the DNA is TGTGCCAGTAGTTGGCCGGGACAGGGAAACACTGAAGCTTTCTTT. The encoded protein is CASSWPGQGNTEAFF. V gene TRBV19 combines with J gene TRBJ1-1; TRBD1 matches at 9 bases. The CDR3 extends over 15 amino acids. Germline lookup yields CDR1 LNHDA and CDR2 SQIVND (reference sequence). The trim removed 5 bases at V and 2 bases at J, leaving 6 bases unmatched.